What follows describes a single T cell receptor beta chain. Antigen specificity is unknown. The data belong to a study of blood T cells in healthy people across ages. This CDR3 has 13 amino acids. The germline V and J ends were trimmed by 8 bases and 5 bases, with 13 bases remaining between them. Germline V CDR1 and CDR2: MRHNA, SNTAGT. Sample-barcoded 5' priming and a J-beta primer mix drove a second PCR of about 7 to 12 cycles. TCRdb analysed the 5' RACE reads with MiXCR anew, one entry per CDR3 protein. In the table there are just under 550,000 distinct CDR3 sequences, under 30% of which are singletons. Study-level findings and limits: As naive T cell percentage varied, TCR beta diversity correlated strongly with it. Naive CD4+ cells and diversity were both higher in long-lived donors than in aged donors.

Another study also made use of these data, one on T cells of mothers and their children. That report adds: Versus unrelated pairs, overlap was slightly higher in related mother-child pairs, without reaching significance.

The chain has TRBV6-4 and TRBJ2-1, with D perhaps matching TRBD1 (6 bases). The TCR originated in a boy aged 5 to 17 in good health. The sample consisted of blood. The CDR3 nucleotides are TGTGCCAGCGCCGGACAGCCCCACAATGAGCAGTTCTTC. Amino acids: CASAGQPHNEQFF.